The entry below describes one T cell receptor beta chain. The data originate from a study of blood T cell repertoires in COVID-19. As for the study in general: Sample material is recorded as cDNA or gDNA derived from T cells, B-cell-depleted T cells, or PBMCs.

The V segment lost 8 bases and the J segment 5 bases; nucleotides outside the gene matches: 3. The CDR3 loop spans 12 amino acids. Germline V gene sequence: CDR1 MNHEY, CDR2 SVGAGI. TCRdb keeps only in-frame clones here, not all; method: immunoSEQ multiplex PCR. The table has 250,000 to 300,000 clones, about four fifths seen once. Ages ranged from about 18 to 89 years, with residence in fewer than 25 US areas. Cohort allocation depended upon clinical history that participants reported. V gene TRBV6-5 combines with J gene TRBJ1-5, with TRBD1 matching 7 bases. The sequence derives from a man between 40 and 49 years old who had been exposed to COVID-19. What was sequenced was PBMCs or T cells enriched from blood (not recorded which). The CDR3 DNA sequence: TGTGCCAGCTGGGACAGTCATCAGCCCCAGCATTTT. Translated: CASWDSHQPQHF.